What follows is one T cell receptor beta chain and its context. Its antigen is unknown. The sample comes from a study of response to subunit inactivated influenza vaccine. Regarding the study as a whole: There was a suggestion from the authors that each seasonal influenza vaccination recruits few new T cells.

TCRdb re-analysed the RT-PCR reads in MiXCR, keeping a single row per CDR3 protein. The sample contains 710,000 or so distinct CDR3 sequences, more than 15% of which appear only once. The receptor's source is a man aged 50 or older who received an inactivated influenza vaccine. The sample in question was PBMCs from blood, obtained 11 to 12 days after vaccination.

CDR3 sequence (DNA): TGTGCCAGCACCACGGGGACAGTCAATCAGCCCCAGCATTTT. Its protein is CASTTGTVNQPQHF. The chain uses TRBV28 and TRBJ1-5, with TRBD1 matching 7 bases. V was clipped by 7 bases and J by 3 bases; unmatched bases: 6. The CDR3 runs 14 residues. CDR1 is MDHEN, CDR2 SYDVKM, per germline.